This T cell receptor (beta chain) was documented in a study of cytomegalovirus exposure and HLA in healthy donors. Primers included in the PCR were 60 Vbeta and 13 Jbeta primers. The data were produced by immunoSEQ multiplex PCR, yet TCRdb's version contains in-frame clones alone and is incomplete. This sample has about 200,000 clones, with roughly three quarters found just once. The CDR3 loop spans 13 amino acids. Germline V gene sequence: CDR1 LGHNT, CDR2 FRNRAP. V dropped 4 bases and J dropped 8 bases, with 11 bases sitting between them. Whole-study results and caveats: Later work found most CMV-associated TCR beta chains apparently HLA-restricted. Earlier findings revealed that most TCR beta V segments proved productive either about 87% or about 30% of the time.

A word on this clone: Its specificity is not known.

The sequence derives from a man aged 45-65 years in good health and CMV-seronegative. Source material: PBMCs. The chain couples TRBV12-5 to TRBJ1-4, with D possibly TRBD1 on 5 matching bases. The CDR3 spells CASGSGFYEKLFF. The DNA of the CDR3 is TGTGCTAGTGGTTCAGGGTTTTACGAAAAACTGTTTTTT.